This section outlines one T cell receptor (beta chain) sequence together with its context. This entry comes from a study of blood T cell repertoires in COVID-19. This table comes from immunoSEQ multiplex PCR, and its TCRdb copy is limited to in-frame clones, with some not included. The table shows under 250,000 clones, with roughly 89% occurring only once. The ends were cut back, 1 base at V and 3 bases at J, with 13 bases in the middle. Germline lookup yields CDR1 KGHSH and CDR2 LQKENI. CDR3 length: 15 amino acids. The receptor comes from a man aged 55 to 70 who had recovered from COVID-19. The chain links TRBV18 to TRBJ2-7; the D is unclear. The sample taken for sequencing was peripheral blood. The CDR3 sequence is CASSPLSQAYYEQYF. In nucleotides, the CDR3 is TGTGCCAGCTCACCACTCTCGCAGGCCTACTACGAGCAGTACTTC.